This T cell receptor (beta chain) was recorded in a study of blood T cells in healthy people across ages. Study information: Researchers report that template switching captured about one barcoded beta molecule per two T cells.

Together with a sample-barcoded 5' primer, a J-beta primer mix was included in a second PCR lasting roughly 6 to 12 cycles. TCRdb ran MiXCR on the 5' RACE reads and lists one entry per CDR3 protein. The table includes some 1,000,000 distinct CDR3 sequences, approximately 26% detected once. Of note for this clonotype: Its antigen is not identified.

Findings and caveats of the study: The study found TCR beta diversity correlated strongly with naive T cell percentage. Underestimates were what the diversity estimates from one million T cells were considered to be.

Germline CDR1 reads SGHKS; CDR2 reads YYEKEE (reference sequence). This CDR3 comprises 13 residues. These same records also appear under a second study, on T cells of mothers and their children.

The TCR was taken from a girl aged 2-10 years in good health. The rearrangement links TRBV5-5 to TRBJ2-7; D might be TRBD2 (5 bases). The last part of the DNA fits TRBJ2-1 better; the J call may be wrong. The sequencing sample was made of blood. The CDR3 DNA sequence: TGTGCCAGCAGACCATCGGGGATGGATGAGCAGTTCTTC. Its protein is CASRPSGMDEQFF.